These 18 T cell receptor beta chains were all obtained from the same sample, sequenced in a study of blood T cells in healthy people across ages. A second 7 to 11 cycle PCR used barcoded and J-beta primers. From the 5' RACE reads, TCRdb called clonotypes with MiXCR, one entry per CDR3 protein. This sample yields over a million distinct CDR3 sequences, of which 35% to 45% are seen a single time; approximately 7.9% belongs to the top ten. Sequenced sample: blood. These receptors came from a woman under 30 in good health.

The rearrangement links TRBV7-2 to TRBJ2-6; D remains ambiguous. Germline CDR1 and CDR2: SGHTA and FQGNSA. The CDR3 has 17 residues. Trimming took 3 bases from V and 0 from J, leaving 12 bases between them. CDR3 in amino acids: CASSLDLTSSGANVLTF. In DNA, the CDR3 is TGTGCCAGCAGCTTGGATTTAACGAGCTCTGGGGCCAACGTCCTGACTTTC.

A few counts support this clonotype. The rearrangement joins TRBV10-3 to TRBJ2-1; no clear D. The V gene's germline CDR1 is ENHRY and CDR2 SYGVKD. This CDR3 comprises 15 residues. Deletions cut 0 bases from V and 9 bases from J, with 15 bases between. CDR3 bases: TGTGCCATCAGTGAGTCCCCGTCCGTGGTCGGTGAGCAGTTCTTC. The encoded protein is CAISESPSVVGEQFF.

The V and J genes are TRBV12-3 or TRBV12-4 and TRBJ2-3; either TRBD1 or TRBD2 may fit D (6 bases each). Trimming took 3 bases from V and 6 from J, leaving 13 bases between them. The CDR3 has 14 residues. CDR3 loop: CASSLSWRGDTQYF. CDR3 DNA sequence: TGTGCCAGCAGTTTGAGCTGGAGGGGGGATACGCAGTATTTT.

This chain uses TRBV10-3 with TRBJ2-1; 8 bases map to TRBD2. The CDR3 runs 15 residues. Germline values: CDR1 ENHRY, CDR2 SYGVKD. Trimming took 4 bases from V and 7 from J; bases not matched to a gene: 9. CDR3 coding DNA: TGTGCCATCAGTGCACCGGGACTAGGGGGGAATGAGCAGTTCTTC. The encoded protein is CAISAPGLGGNEQFF.

This clonotype was seen more than once but under ten times. The chain uses TRBV25-1 and TRBJ1-6; the D is unclear. The CDR3 has 13 residues. V was trimmed by 2 bases and J by 7 bases, leaving 6 bases between them. CDR1 MGHDK and CDR2 SYGVNS come from the germline V gene. As DNA, the CDR3 is TGTGCCAGCAGTGAAGTCCAGAATTCACCCCTCCACTTT. Translation: CASSEVQNSPLHF.

The chain has TRBV20-1 and TRBJ1-5; D not resolved. Germline V gene sequence: CDR1 DFQATT, CDR2 SNEGSKA (reference sequence). Trimming cost V 3 bases and J 1 base, with 10 bases left between them. The CDR3 totals 14 residues. CDR3 in DNA: TGCAGTGCTAGTATGTTGTGGAGCAATCAGCCCCAGCATTTT. This sequence encodes CSASMLWSNQPQHF.

For this clonotype: One end of the junction fails to match germline, which may point to a read error. V gene TRBV5-1 combines with J gene TRBJ2-1; possibly TRBD2 for D (7 bases). This CDR3 is 16 amino acids long. Germline-derived CDR1 and CDR2 are SGHRS and YFSETQ. DNA for the CDR3: TGCGCCGGCAGCTCAGTCGCGGGGGCCCTCTACAATGAGCAGTTCTTC. Amino acids: CAGSSVAGALYNEQFF.

This clonotype was counted only a few times. The rearrangement links TRBV5-1 to TRBJ1-1; D is possibly TRBD1 (6 bases). The CDR3 is made up of 14 amino acids. Trimming removed 4 bases at V and 0 bases at J, with 10 bases between. In germline, CDR1 is SGHRS, CDR2 YFSETQ. Here the CDR3 reads CASSAGQMNTEAFF. In nucleotides, the CDR3 is TGCGCCAGCAGCGCCGGACAGATGAACACTGAAGCTTTCTTT.

This sequence joins TRBV5-1 and TRBJ2-5; maybe TRBD2 (6 bases). CDR1 SGHRS and CDR2 YFSETQ come from the germline V gene. The CDR3 contains 16 residues. Trimming shortened V by 4 bases and J by 3 bases, and 19 bases separated the two germline ends. The CDR3: CASSGGLWATEETQYF. DNA for the CDR3: TGCGCCAGCAGCGGGGGACTTTGGGCCACCGAAGAGACCCAGTACTTC.

The rearrangement links TRBV2 to TRBJ1-1, with 8 positions matching TRBD1. V gave up 6 bases and J gave up 7 bases; unmatched junction bases: 7. CDR1 and CDR2 (germline): SNHLY, FYNNEI. The CDR3 runs 13 residues. The CDR3 is CASRVIDRGEAFF. The CDR3 coding sequence is TGTGCCAGCAGGGTGATTGACAGGGGTGAAGCTTTCTTT.

The chain combines TRBV11-3 with TRBJ2-7, with D uncertain. The CDR3 sequence is 13 residues long. Germline CDR1 reads SGHNT; CDR2 reads YENEEA. Between the trimmed V and J ends, which lost 6 bases and 2 bases, there was a span of 11 bases. The CDR3 here is CASSLGFAYEQYF. The DNA of the CDR3 is TGTGCCAGCAGTTTGGGGTTCGCCTACGAGCAGTACTTC.

In its sample, this clonotype was seen many times. The chain couples TRBV5-1 to TRBJ1-2; a possible D gene is TRBD1 (6 bases). CDR3 size: 14 residues. Germline V gene lookup returns CDR1 SGHRS and CDR2 YFSETQ. V dropped 5 bases and J dropped 6 bases, with 17 bases sitting between them. This chain's CDR3 is CASRPQAGANGYTF. The CDR3 DNA follows: TGCGCCAGCAGACCCCAAGCAGGGGCGAATGGCTACACCTTC.

The chain employs TRBV5-1 and TRBJ1-4; 7 bases align to TRBD1. Germline CDR1 reads SGHRS; CDR2 reads YFSETQ. This CDR3 spans 16 amino acids. V gave up 2 bases and J gave up 5 bases; unmatched junction bases: 9. As DNA, the CDR3 is TGCGCCAGCAGCTTTGACGGGAGACAGGGCAATGAAAAACTGTTTTTT. Translated: CASSFDGRQGNEKLFF. The variable domain in full, with the rest retrieved from reference TRBV5-1 and TRBJ1-4, is KAGVTQTPRYLIKTRGQQVTLSCSPISGHRSVSWYQQTPGQGLQFLFEYFSETQRNKGNFPGRFSGRQFSNSRSEMNVSTLELGDSALYLCASSFDGRQGNEKLFFGSGTQLSVL.

This clonotype was counted between two and nine times. The rearrangement joins TRBV12-3 or TRBV12-4 to TRBJ1-5, with 8 bases aligning to TRBD1. V shed 5 bases, J shed 5 bases, and the junction held 8 bases outside the gene matches. The CDR3 extends over 15 amino acids. The CDR3 reads CASSRIQGGDQPQHF. DNA of the CDR3: TGTGCCAGCAGTCGTATACAGGGGGGAGATCAGCCCCAGCATTTT.

Concerning this clonotype itself: At one boundary the junction diverges from the germline segment, which might be a read error. This chain joins TRBV3-1 and TRBJ2-1, with no clear D. From germline, CDR1 is LGHDT and CDR2 YNNKEL (reference sequence). This CDR3 has 14 amino acids. The CDR3 is CASGQDTAANQQFF. In DNA, the CDR3 is TGTGCCAGCGGCCAAGACACGGCGGCGAATCAGCAGTTCTTC.

This clonotype was counted only a few times. The DNA of the CDR3 is TGTGCCAGCAGCGCCTGGACAGGGGACGATGAGCAGTTCTTC. It codes for CASSAWTGDDEQFF. The rearrangement links TRBV7-2 to TRBJ2-1; 9 bases fit TRBD1. Germline V gives CDR1 SGHTA, CDR2 FQGNSA. V was clipped by 5 bases and J by 8 bases; unmatched bases: 7. The CDR3 is 14 residues long.

This clonotype turned up a few times. The chain joins TRBV9 to TRBJ1-2; the D is unclear. The CDR3 is 14 residues long. Germline loops: CDR1 SGDLS, CDR2 YYNGEE. The germline V and J ends were trimmed by 0 bases and 2 bases, with 8 bases remaining between them. CDR3 sequence: CASSVEPDNYGYTF. The CDR3 DNA sequence: TGTGCCAGCAGCGTAGAGCCGGACAACTATGGCTACACCTTC.

This clonotype has just a few counts. The rearrangement joins TRBV20-1 to TRBJ1-6; TRBD1 matches 9 bases. The V segment lost 3 bases and the J segment 9 bases; nucleotides outside the gene matches: 9. From germline, CDR1 is DFQATT and CDR2 SNEGSKA (reference sequence). The CDR3 sequence is 15 residues long. The CDR3 coding sequence is TGCAGTGCTAGGACAGGGGGATCCTTGGGTTCACCCCTCCACTTT. This codes for CSARTGGSLGSPLHF.